Following are 16 T cell receptor beta chains from one sample sequenced in a study of preoperative IRX-2 immunotherapy in early breast cancer. Treatment denoted: preoperative locoregional IRX-2 cytokine immunotherapy. The assay was immunoSEQ multiplex PCR, and TCRdb's table has in-frame clones only and misses some. Of about 98,000 clones in the sample, 86% were seen once. Sequencing was performed on tumor tissue, taken after IRX-2 immunotherapy. The origin of the receptors is a human donor with breast cancer.

The chain is built from TRBV6-8 and TRBJ1-5; D possibly corresponds to TRBD1 (6 bases). V lost 5 bases, J lost 5 bases, and 16 bases lay in between. CDR1 and CDR2 (germline): MNHGY, SAAAGT. The CDR3 totals 15 residues. The CDR3, as DNA: TGTGCCAGCAGTATTCCTCTACAGGGAGATCAGCCCCAGCATTTT. This gives the protein CASSIPLQGDQPQHF.

J is TRBJ2-3 and V is TRBV29-1; either TRBD1 or TRBD2 may supply D (5 bases each). This CDR3 contains 13 residues. The V gene's germline CDR1 is SQVTM and CDR2 ANQGSEA. V was pared by 4 bases and J by 4 bases, with 12 bases between. CDR3 sequence: CSVGEIGADTQYF. CDR3 coding DNA: TGCAGCGTTGGGGAGATAGGGGCAGATACGCAGTATTTT.

The rearrangement links TRBV6-8 to TRBJ2-7; D unresolved. Trimming took off 0 bases at V and 1 base at J, with 10 bases between the two ends. This CDR3 is 15 amino acids long. Germline V gene lookup returns CDR1 MNHGY and CDR2 SAAAGT. CDR3 sequence reads: CASSYSADRSYEQYF. The CDR3 nucleotides are TGTGCCAGCAGTTACTCCGCCGACCGGTCCTACGAGCAGTACTTC.

V gene TRBV5-1 combines with J gene TRBJ1-1, with D maybe TRBD1 (5 bases). The CDR3 extends over 14 amino acids. Deletions cut 3 bases from V and 1 base from J, with 10 bases between. Germline V gene lookup returns CDR1 SGHRS and CDR2 YFSETQ. The CDR3 DNA follows: TGCGCCAGCAGCTCTAGACAGAGGAACACTGAAGCTTTCTTT. It specifies CASSSRQRNTEAFF.

The rearrangement uses TRBV18 and TRBJ1-5, with TRBD1 matching 7 bases. Germline V gene sequence: CDR1 KGHSH, CDR2 LQKENI. The CDR3 sequence is 15 residues long. V lost 6 bases, J lost 4 bases, and 9 bases stayed unmatched. The CDR3 here is CASSPDQGVNQPQHF. In nucleotides, the CDR3 is TGTGCCAGCTCTCCAGATCAGGGGGTGAATCAGCCCCAGCATTTT.

The V gene is TRBV6-8, the J gene TRBJ1-2, with 8 bases fitting TRBD1. The germline gives CDR1 MNHGY, CDR2 SAAAGT. V trimming: 7 bases; J trimming: 7 bases; junction bases outside the gene matches: 11. The CDR3 totals 14 residues. The chain's CDR3 is CASKLNRGTSGYTF. The CDR3 bases are TGTGCCAGCAAACTTAACAGGGGGACCTCTGGCTACACCTTC.

About this clone itself: There is an ambiguous or unread base here, so the residue it gives is written X. V is TRBV5-1 and J is TRBJ2-3; TRBD2 agrees at 11 bases. The CDR3 runs to 15 residues. Germline CDR1 is SGHRS and CDR2 is YFSETQ. Losses at the gene ends were 7 bases for V and 1 base for J; bases not matched to a gene: 5. The CDR3 reads CASXPLAGGTDTQYF. CDR3 DNA sequence: TGCGCCAGCRGCCCACTAGCGGGGGGCACAGATACGCAGTATTTT.

The chain combines TRBV11-3 with TRBJ2-7, with D possibly being TRBD2 (5 bases). Germline values: CDR1 SGHNT, CDR2 YENEEA. Trimming took off 2 bases at V and 3 bases at J, with 14 bases between the two ends. The length of the CDR3 is 15 residues. The DNA of the CDR3 is TGTGCCAGCAGCTTACAATCGGCGGGTTTCTACGAGCAGTACTTC. This encodes CASSLQSAGFYEQYF.

The chain uses TRBV19 and TRBJ2-3, with a possible D match to TRBD2 (6 bases). CDR3 length: 13 amino acids. CDR1 is LNHDA, CDR2 SQIVND, per germline (reference sequence). Trimming took off 3 bases at V and 13 bases at J, with 17 bases between the two ends. The CDR3 reads CASSISGRGNEYF. CDR3 sequence (DNA): TGTGCCAGTAGTATTAGCGGTCGGGGGAATGAGTATTTT.

This clone was picked up a small number of times. In DNA form, the CDR3 reads TGTGCCAGCAGTTACTACAGGGGCGGCTACACCTTC. Amino acids: CASSYYRGGYTF. The V and J genes are TRBV6-8 and TRBJ1-2, with 7 bases aligning to TRBD1. The CDR3 is 12 amino acids. Per the germline V gene, CDR1 is MNHGY and CDR2 is SAAAGT. V was pared by 1 base and J by 8 bases, with 1 base of the junction left unmatched.

The chain couples TRBV6-8 to TRBJ1-3; possible D gene TRBD1, 6 bases. There are 14 residues in the CDR3. V was shortened by 8 bases and J by 0 bases, with 11 bases between the two germline ends. CDR1 and CDR2 from the germline V gene are MNHGY and SAAAGT. CDR3: CASARGSSGNTIYF. CDR3 DNA sequence: TGTGCCAGCGCGAGGGGGAGCTCTGGAAACACCATATATTTT.

The chain joins TRBV29-1 to TRBJ1-1; D unclear. CDR1 SQVTM and CDR2 ANQGSEA come from the germline V gene. The CDR3 is 13 residues long. V lost 3 bases and J lost 5, with 13 bases in between. For the CDR3, the DNA is TGCAGCGTTGATGAAGGGATGATGACTGAAGCTTTCTTT. Protein: CSVDEGMMTEAFF.

The chain carries TRBV6-8 and TRBJ2-1; weak D call: TRBD2 (5 bases). V lost 6 bases, J lost 6 bases, and 18 bases lay in between. The CDR3 consists of 15 residues. From germline, CDR1 is MNHGY and CDR2 SAAAGT. CDR3 sequence reads: CASSPDFESGNEQFF. Here the CDR3 DNA reads TGTGCCAGCAGCCCCGACTTCGAGAGCGGCAATGAGCAGTTCTTC.

This chain joins TRBV28 and TRBJ1-3; D ambiguous. The CDR3 has 14 residues. Germline V gives CDR1 MDHEN, CDR2 SYDVKM. Deletions cut 7 bases from V and 0 bases from J, with 10 bases between. The CDR3 protein is CASKLGYSGNTIYF. CDR3 sequence (DNA): TGTGCCAGCAAGTTGGGCTACTCTGGAAACACCATATATTTT.

J is TRBJ1-1 and V is TRBV29-1; D is perhaps TRBD1 (6 bases). Germline V lookup: CDR1 SQVTM, CDR2 ANQGSEA. The CDR3 runs 13 residues. The V end lost 4 bases, the J end lost 0 bases, and 9 bases lay between the germline ends. The CDR3 spells CSVAGDMNTEAFF. In DNA, the CDR3 is TGCAGCGTTGCCGGGGACATGAACACTGAAGCTTTCTTT.

DNA for the CDR3: TGTGCCAGCAAATTCAATGAAAAACTGTTTTTT. Translation: CASKFNEKLFF. This chain links TRBV6-9 with TRBJ1-4; no clear D gene. Germline lookup yields CDR1 MNHGY and CDR2 SVAAGI. Deletions cut 7 bases from V and 5 bases from J, with 5 bases between. CDR3 size: 11 residues.